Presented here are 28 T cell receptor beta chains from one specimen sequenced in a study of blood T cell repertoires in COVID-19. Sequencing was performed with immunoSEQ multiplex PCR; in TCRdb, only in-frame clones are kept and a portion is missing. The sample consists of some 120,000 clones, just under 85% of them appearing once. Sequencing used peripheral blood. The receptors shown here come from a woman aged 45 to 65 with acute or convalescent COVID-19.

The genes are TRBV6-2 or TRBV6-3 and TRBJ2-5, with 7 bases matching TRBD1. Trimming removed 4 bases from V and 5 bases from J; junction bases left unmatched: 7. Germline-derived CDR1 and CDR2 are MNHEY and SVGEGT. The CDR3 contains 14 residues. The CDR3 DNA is TGTGCCAGCAGTTTCCAGGACAGGACGGAGACCCAGTACTTC. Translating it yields CASSFQDRTETQYF.

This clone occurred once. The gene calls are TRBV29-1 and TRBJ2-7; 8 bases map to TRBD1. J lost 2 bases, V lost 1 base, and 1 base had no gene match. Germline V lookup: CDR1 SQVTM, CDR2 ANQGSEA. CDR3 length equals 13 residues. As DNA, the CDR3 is TGCAGCGTTGAAGGGACAGGGACCTACGAGCAGTACTTC. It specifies CSVEGTGTYEQYF.

CDR3 sequence (DNA): TGCGCCAGCAGCCAAGTGTTAACGGGGGGCTCCTATAATTCACCCCTCCACTTT. Translating it yields CASSQVLTGGSYNSPLHF. The rearrangement links TRBV4-1 to TRBJ1-6; the D gene is possibly TRBD1 (5 bases). The CDR3 is 18 amino acids. V dropped 1 base and J dropped 0 bases, with 13 bases sitting between them. The germline V gene has CDR1 MGHRA and CDR2 YSYEKL.

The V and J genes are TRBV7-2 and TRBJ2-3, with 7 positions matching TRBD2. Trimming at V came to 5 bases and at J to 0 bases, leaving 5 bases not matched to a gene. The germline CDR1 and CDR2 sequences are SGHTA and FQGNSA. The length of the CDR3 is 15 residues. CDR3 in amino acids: CASSPLAVSTDTQYF. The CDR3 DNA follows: TGTGCCAGCAGCCCGCTAGCGGTAAGCACAGATACGCAGTATTTT.

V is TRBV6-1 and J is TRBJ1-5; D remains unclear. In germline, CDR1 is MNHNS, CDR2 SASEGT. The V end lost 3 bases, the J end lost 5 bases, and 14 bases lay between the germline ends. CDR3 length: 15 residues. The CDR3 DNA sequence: TGTGCCAGCAGTGATGAGACTGGAAGTTATCAGCCCCAGCATTTT. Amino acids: CASSDETGSYQPQHF.

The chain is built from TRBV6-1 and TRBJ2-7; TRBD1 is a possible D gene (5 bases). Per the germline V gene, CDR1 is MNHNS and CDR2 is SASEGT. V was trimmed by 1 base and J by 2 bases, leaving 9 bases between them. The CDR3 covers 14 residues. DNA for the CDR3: TGTGCCAGCAGTGAAGAATTGGGGCCCTACGAGCAGTACTTC. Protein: CASSEELGPYEQYF.

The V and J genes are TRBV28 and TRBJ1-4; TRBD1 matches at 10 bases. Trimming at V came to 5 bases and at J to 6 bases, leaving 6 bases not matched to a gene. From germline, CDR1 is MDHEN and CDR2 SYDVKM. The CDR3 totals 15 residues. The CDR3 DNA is TGTGCCAGCAGTCAATCCGGGACAGGGGATGAAAAACTGTTTTTT. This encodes CASSQSGTGDEKLFF.

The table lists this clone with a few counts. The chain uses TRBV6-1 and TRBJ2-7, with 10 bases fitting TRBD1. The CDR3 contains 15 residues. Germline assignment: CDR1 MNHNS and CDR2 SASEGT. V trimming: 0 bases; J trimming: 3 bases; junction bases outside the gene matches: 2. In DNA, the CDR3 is TGTGCCAGCAGTGAAGCGGGGACAGGGGTCTACGAGCAGTACTTC. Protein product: CASSEAGTGVYEQYF.

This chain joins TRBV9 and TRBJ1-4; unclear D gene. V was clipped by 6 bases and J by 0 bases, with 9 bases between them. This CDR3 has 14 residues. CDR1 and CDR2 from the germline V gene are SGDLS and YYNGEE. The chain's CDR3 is CASNRDTTNEKLFF. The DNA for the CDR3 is TGTGCCAGCAACAGAGACACAACTAATGAAAAACTGTTTTTT.

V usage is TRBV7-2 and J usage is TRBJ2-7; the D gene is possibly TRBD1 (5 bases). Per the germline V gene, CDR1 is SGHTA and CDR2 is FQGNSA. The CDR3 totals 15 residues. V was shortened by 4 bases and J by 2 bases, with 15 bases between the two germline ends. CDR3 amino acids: CASSSREINTYEQYF. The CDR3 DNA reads TGTGCCAGCAGCTCCAGGGAAATCAATACCTACGAGCAGTACTTC.

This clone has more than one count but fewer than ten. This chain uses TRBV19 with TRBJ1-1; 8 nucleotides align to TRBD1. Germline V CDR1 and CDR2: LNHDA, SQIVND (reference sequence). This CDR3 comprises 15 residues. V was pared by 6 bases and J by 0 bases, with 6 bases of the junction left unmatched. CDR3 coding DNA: TGTGCCAGTAGGCGGACAGGGAGAATGAACACTGAAGCTTTCTTT. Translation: CASRRTGRMNTEAFF.

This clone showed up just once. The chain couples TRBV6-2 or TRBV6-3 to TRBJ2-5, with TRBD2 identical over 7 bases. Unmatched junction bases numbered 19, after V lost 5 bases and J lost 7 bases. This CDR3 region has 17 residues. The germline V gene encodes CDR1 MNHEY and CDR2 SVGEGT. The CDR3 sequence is CASSIEEWGGQVGTQYF. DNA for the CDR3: TGTGCCAGCAGTATAGAAGAATGGGGGGGTCAGGTAGGGACCCAGTACTTC.

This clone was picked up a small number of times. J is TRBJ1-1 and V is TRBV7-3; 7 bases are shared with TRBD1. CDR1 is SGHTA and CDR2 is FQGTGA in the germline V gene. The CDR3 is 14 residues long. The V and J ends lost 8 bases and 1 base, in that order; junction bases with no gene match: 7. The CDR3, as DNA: TGTGCCAGCTCTCTGACAGGGACGAACACTGAAGCTTTCTTT. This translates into CASSLTGTNTEAFF.

The CDR3 coding sequence is TGTGCCAGCAGCCGGACAGGGGCCATAAATTCACCCCTCCACTTT. Translation gives CASSRTGAINSPLHF. The chain combines TRBV2 with TRBJ1-6; 9 bases map to TRBD1. V dropped 6 bases and J dropped 7; count of bases not matched to a gene: 7. The CDR3 covers 15 residues. Germline values: CDR1 SNHLY, CDR2 FYNNEI. Full variable domain (missing parts from reference TRBV2 and TRBJ1-6): EPEVTQTPSHQVTQMGQEVILRCVPISNHLYFYWYRQILGQKVEFLVSFYNNEISEKSEIFDDQFSVERPDGSNFTLKIRSTKLEDSAMYFCASSRTGAINSPLHFGNGTRLTVT.

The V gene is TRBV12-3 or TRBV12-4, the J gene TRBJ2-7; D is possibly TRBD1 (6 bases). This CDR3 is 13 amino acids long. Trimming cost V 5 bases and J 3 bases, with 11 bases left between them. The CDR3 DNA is TGTGCCAGCAGTCTTAACAGGGACTACGAGCAGTACTTC. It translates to CASSLNRDYEQYF.

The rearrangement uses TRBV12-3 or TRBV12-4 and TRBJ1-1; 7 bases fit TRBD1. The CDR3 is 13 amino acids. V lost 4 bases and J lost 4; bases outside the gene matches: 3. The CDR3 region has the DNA TGTGCCAGCAGTTACAGGGGTGGCACTGAAGCTTTCTTT. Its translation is CASSYRGGTEAFF.

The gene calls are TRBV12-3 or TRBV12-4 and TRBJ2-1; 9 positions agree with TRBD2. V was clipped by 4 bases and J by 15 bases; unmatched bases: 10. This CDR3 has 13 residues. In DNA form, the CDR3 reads TGTGCCAGCAGTTCCGACCCTAGCGGGGTGTTGTTCTTC. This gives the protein CASSSDPSGVLFF.

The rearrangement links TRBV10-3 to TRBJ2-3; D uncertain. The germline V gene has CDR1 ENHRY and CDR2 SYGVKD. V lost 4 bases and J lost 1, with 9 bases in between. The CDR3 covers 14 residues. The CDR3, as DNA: TGTGCCATCAGTGTCAACAGTGGCACAGATACGCAGTATTTT. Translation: CAISVNSGTDTQYF.

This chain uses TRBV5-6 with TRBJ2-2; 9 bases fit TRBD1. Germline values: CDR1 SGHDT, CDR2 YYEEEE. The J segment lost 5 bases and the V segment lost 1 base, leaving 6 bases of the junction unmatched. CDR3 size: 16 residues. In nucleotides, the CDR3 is TGTGCCAGCAGCTTGAAGACAGGGGGTAGGACCGGGGAGCTGTTTTTT. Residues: CASSLKTGGRTGELFF. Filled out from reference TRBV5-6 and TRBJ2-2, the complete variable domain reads DAGVTQSPTHLIKTRGQQVTLRCSPKSGHDTVSWYQQALGQGPQFIFQYYEEEERQRGNFPDRFSGHQFPNYSSELNVNALLLGDSALYLCASSLKTGGRTGELFFGEGSRLTVL.

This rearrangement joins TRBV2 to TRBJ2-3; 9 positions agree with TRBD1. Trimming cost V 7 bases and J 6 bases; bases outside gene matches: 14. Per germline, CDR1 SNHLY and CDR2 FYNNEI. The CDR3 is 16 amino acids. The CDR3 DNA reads TGTGCCAGCATTTCATTCGACAGGGGGTTAATGGATACGCAGTATTTT. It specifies CASISFDRGLMDTQYF.

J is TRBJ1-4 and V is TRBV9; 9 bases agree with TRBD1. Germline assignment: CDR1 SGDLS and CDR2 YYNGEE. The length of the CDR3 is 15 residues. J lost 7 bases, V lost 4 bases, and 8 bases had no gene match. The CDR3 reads CASSSTGTGSEKLFF. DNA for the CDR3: TGTGCCAGCAGCTCTACCGGGACAGGGAGTGAAAAACTGTTTTTT.

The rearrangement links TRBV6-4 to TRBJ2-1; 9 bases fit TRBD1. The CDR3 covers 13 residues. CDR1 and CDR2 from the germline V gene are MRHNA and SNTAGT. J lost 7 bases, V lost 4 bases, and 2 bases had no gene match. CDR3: CASSGTGENEQFF. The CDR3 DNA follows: TGTGCCAGCAGTGGGACAGGGGAGAATGAGCAGTTCTTC.

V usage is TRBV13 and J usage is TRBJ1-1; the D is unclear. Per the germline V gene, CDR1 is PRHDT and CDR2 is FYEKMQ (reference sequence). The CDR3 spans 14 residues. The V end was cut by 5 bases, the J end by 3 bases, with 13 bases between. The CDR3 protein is CASSGSGLYTEAFF. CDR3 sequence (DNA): TGTGCCAGCAGCGGGAGTGGGTTGTACACTGAAGCTTTCTTT.

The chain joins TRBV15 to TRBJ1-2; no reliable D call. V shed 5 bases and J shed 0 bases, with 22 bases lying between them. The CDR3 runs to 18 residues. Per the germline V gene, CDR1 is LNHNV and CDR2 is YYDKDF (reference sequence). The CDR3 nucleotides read TGTGCCACCAGCCTCCCCCCCGAGGGCATGATAACTAACTATGGCTACACCTTC. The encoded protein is CATSLPPEGMITNYGYTF. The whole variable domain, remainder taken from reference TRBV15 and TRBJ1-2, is DAMVIQNPRYQVTQFGKPVTLSCSQTLNHNVMYWYQQKSSQAPKLLFHYYDKDFNNEADTPDNFQSRRPNTSFCFLDIRSPGLGDTAMYLCATSLPPEGMITNYGYTFGSGTRLTVV.

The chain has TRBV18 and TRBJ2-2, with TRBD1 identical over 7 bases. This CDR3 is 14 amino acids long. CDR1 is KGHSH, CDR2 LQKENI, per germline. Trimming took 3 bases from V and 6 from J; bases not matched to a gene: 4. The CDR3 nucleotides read TGTGCCAGCTCACCCACAGGGGATCCCGGGGAGCTGTTTTTT. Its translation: CASSPTGDPGELFF.

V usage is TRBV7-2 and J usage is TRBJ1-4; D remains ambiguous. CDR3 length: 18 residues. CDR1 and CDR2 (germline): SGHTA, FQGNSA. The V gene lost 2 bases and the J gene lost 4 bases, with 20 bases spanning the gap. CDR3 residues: CASSLHGRQISYNEKLFF. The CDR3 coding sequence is TGTGCCAGCAGCTTACACGGCAGACAAATCAGTTATAATGAAAAACTGTTTTTT. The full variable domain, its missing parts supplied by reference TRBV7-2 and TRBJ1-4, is GAGVSQSPSNKVTEKGKDVELRCDPISGHTALYWYRQSLGQGLEFLIYFQGNSAPDKSGLPSDRFSAERTGGSVSTLTIQRTQQEDSAVYLCASSLHGRQISYNEKLFFGSGTQLSVL.

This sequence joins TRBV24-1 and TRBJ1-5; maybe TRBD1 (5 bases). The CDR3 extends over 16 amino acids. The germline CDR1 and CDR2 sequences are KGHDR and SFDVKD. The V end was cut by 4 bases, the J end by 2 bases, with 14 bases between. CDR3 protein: CATSDSGPAGNQPQHF. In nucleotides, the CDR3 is TGTGCCACCAGTGACTCAGGGCCGGCAGGCAATCAGCCCCAGCATTTT.

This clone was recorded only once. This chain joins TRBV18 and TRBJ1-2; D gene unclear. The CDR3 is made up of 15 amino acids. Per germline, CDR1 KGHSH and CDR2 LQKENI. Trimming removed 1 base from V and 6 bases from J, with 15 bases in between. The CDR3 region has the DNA TGTGCCAGCTCACCACTATCCCGGGGAGGGAATGGCTACACCTTC. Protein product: CASSPLSRGGNGYTF.